This TCR beta chain originates from a study of neurological immune-mediated disorders. The cDNA was generated by 5'RACE with 10-nucleotide random UMIs. TCRdb processed the 5' RACE reads anew with MiXCR; each CDR3 protein has one entry. The sample holds about 24,000 distinct CDR3 sequences, 13% seen once. The germline V gene encodes CDR1 DFQATT and CDR2 SNEGSKA (reference sequence). The CDR3 runs 12 residues. V lost 6 bases to trimming and J lost 1 base, with 9 bases between them. There are many counts of this clonotype. Indicated time point: technical triplicate 1. Sequenced material: CD4+ T cells from blood. This sequence was found in a female donor with HTLV-1-associated myelopathy (HAM/TSP). The chain recombines TRBV20-1 with TRBJ1-1; weak D call: TRBD1 (5 bases). The CDR3 DNA reads TGCAGTGCCCTAGGGGAGAACACTGAAGCTTTCTTT. This encodes CSALGENTEAFF.